The clone carrying this TCR beta chain was detected ten times or more. What it binds is unknown. These data belong to a study of blood T cells in healthy people across ages. About the research overall: The capture of about one barcoded beta molecule per two T cells was achieved by template switching. Study conclusions and caveats: Investigators treated diversity estimates from one million T cells as underestimates.

CDR1 is SEHNR, CDR2 FQNEAQ, per germline (reference sequence). Trimming stripped 4 bases from V and 1 base from J, with 10 bases between. There are 14 residues in the CDR3. A second PCR of roughly 6 to 12 cycles used a sample-barcoded 5' primer and a J-beta primer mix. The authors tagged each cDNA molecule using a template-switch adaptor with 12 random nucleotides. TCRdb called the 5' RACE reads again in MiXCR, with one record for every CDR3 protein. The table lists about 280,000 distinct CDR3 sequences, roughly a quarter of them singletons, with 25% to 35% in the top ten. This TCR came from a woman in her 70s in good health. The chain links TRBV7-9 to TRBJ1-1; unclear D gene. Sequencing was performed on blood. CDR3 nucleotides: TGTGCCAGCAGCTACAGTCGACAGAACACTGAAGCTTTCTTT. Protein product: CASSYSRQNTEAFF.